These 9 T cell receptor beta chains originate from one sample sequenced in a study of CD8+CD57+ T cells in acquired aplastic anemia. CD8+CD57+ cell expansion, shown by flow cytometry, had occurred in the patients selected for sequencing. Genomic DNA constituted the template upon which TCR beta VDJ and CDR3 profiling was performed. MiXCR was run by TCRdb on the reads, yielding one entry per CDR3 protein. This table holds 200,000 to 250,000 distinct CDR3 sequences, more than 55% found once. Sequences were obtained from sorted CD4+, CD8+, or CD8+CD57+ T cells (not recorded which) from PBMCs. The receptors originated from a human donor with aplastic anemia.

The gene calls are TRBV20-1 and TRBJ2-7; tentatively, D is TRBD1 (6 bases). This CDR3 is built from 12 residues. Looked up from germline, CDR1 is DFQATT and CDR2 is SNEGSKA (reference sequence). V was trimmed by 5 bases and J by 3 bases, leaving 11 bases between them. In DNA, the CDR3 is TGCAGTGCTTACGGACAGTTCTACGAGCAGTACTTC. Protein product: CSAYGQFYEQYF.

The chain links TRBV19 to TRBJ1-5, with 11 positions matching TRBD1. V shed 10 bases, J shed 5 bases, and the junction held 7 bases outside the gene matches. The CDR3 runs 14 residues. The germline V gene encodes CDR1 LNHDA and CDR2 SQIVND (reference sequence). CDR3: CATQPGQGDQPQHF. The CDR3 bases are TGTGCCACCCAACCGGGACAGGGGGATCAGCCCCAGCATTTT.

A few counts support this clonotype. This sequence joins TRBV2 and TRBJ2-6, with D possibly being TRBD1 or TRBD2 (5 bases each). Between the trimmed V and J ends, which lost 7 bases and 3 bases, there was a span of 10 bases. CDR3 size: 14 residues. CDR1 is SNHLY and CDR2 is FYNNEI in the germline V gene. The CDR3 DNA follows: TGTGCCAGCACTGGGGGTCGTGGGGCCAACGTCCTGACTTTC. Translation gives CASTGGRGANVLTF.

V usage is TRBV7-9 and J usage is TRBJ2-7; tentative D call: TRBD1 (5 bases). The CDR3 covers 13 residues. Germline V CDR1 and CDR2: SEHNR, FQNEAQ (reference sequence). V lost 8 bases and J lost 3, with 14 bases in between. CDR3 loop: CASGQDIFYEQYF. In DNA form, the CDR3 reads TGTGCCAGCGGCCAGGACATCTTCTACGAGCAGTACTTC.

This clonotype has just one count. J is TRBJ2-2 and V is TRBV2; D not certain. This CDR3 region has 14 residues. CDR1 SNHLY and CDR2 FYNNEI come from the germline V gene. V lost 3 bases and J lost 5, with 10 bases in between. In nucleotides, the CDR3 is TGTGCCAGCAGTGACCACTACCAGACCGGGGAGCTGTTTTTT. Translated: CASSDHYQTGELFF.

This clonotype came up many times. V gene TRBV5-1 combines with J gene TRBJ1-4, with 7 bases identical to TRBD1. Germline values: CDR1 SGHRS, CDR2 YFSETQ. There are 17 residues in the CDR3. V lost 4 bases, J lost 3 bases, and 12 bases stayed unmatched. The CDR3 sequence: CASSTNPTGDSNEKLFF. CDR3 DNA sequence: TGCGCCAGCAGCACGAATCCTACAGGGGATTCTAATGAAAAACTGTTTTTT.

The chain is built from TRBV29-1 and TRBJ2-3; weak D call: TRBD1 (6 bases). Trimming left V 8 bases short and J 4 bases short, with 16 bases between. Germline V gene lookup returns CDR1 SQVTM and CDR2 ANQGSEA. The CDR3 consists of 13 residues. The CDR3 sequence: CSFSLGAPDTQYF. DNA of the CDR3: TGCAGCTTCAGCCTGGGGGCCCCAGATACGCAGTATTTT.

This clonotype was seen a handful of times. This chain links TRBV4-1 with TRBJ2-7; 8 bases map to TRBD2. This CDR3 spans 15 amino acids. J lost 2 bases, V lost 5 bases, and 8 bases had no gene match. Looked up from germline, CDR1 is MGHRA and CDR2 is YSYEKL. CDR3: CASSFPSGGAYEQYF. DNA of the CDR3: TGCGCCAGCAGCTTCCCGAGCGGGGGAGCCTACGAGCAGTACTTC.

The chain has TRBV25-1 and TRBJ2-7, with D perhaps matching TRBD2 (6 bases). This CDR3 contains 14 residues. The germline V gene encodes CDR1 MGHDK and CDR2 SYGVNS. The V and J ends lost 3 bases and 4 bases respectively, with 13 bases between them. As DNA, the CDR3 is TGTGCCAGCAGTGAGGGGGGTACTAGGTACGAGCAGTACTTC. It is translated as CASSEGGTRYEQYF.